This TCR beta chain comes out of a study of CD8 T cells in Susac syndrome. V lost 9 bases, J lost 10 bases, and 12 bases stayed unmatched. The CDR3 totals 14 residues. CDR1 is SNHLY and CDR2 is FYNNEI in the germline V gene. It was with random hexamers that roughly 0.5 to 1 ug RNA was reverse transcribed. Using its own MiXCR run on the immunoSEQ multiplex PCR reads, TCRdb lists one record per CDR3 protein. The table includes about 200,000 distinct CDR3 sequences, 85% to 95% detected once. The TCR sequence derives from a human donor in good health. The sequencing input was CD4+ T cells from PBMCs. The rearrangement uses TRBV2 and TRBJ1-6; 7 bases map to TRBD1. The CDR3 nucleotides read TGTGCCAGTGACCTGACAGGGATCGGCTCACCCCTCCACTTT. Its translation is CASDLTGIGSPLHF.